This TCR beta chain was found in a study of T-cell memory formation after mild COVID-19 (dated by TCRdb to the early 2020s). Regarding the research as a whole: TCR sequence clusters from the two donors were found to be largely donor specific. T-cell clones expanding and contracting after mild COVID-19 in two donors were tracked by longitudinal TCRalpha and TCRbeta repertoire sequencing. Two young, previously healthy adult volunteers, one female and one male, were included in the cohort. The paper's findings and limits, for the study overall: Contracting CD4+ clones were located mainly in the CM and EM memory subsets, whereas CD8+ clones were found to be enriched in EMRA. Only a couple of mild cases were covered in the study, and larger cohorts including severe cases with pre-infection samples were considered necessary. The detection of some responding clones in pre-infection memory suggests that pre-existing cross-reactive memory T cells joined the SARS-CoV-2 response. From day 15 to 85, contracting clones showed balanced CD4/CD8 phenotypes, whereas a second wave of clones that expanded from day 15 to 37 leaned towards CD4+. The second-wave clones that peaked on day 37 were not confirmed to be SARS-CoV-2 specific.

PBMCs were isolated by Ficoll-Paque density gradient centrifugation. Concerning this clonotype: It has no known antigen specificity. The input lacks base qualities; no much larger clone sits a single base away.

Sequencer: Illumina NovaSeq 6000. TCRalpha and TCRbeta cDNA libraries were built by 5'RACE with constant-segment primers, adding sample barcodes and unique molecular identifiers. Trizol reagent was used to extract RNA from every sample. Amplification of the libraries took two PCR steps, and the second step added a second sample barcode plus Illumina TruSeq adapters. Libraries were sequenced on an Illumina NovaSeq with 2 x 150 bp paired-end reads. In the source study's methods: With migec v1.2.7, reads were demultiplexed and then collapsed into UMI-guided consensus sequences. Using mixcr v2.1.11, the UMI consensuses were aligned to TRA and TRB V and J templates and assembled into clonotypes. Clonotypes were classified as expanded or contracted when called significant by both edgeR and NoisET, with noise models trained on biological replicates. For edgeR calls, a false discovery rate-adjusted p below 0.01 and a log2 fold-change threshold of 1 were applied. PCA with hierarchical clustering of max-normalized trajectories of the 1000 most abundant clonotypes was used as exploratory dynamics analysis. Separately sequenced CD4+ and CD8+ repertoires were used to assign the CD4 or CD8 phenotype of responding clones. TCRdb trimmed the raw reads at Q25, called clones with MiXCR and kept productive beta chains. CDR3 protein duplicates are merged, each entry listing the most common genes and DNA. V and J calls and clone size were set by TCRdb, not the authors. The sample table lists just over 400,000 distinct CDR3 sequences, around 22% of them with a count of one. About 12% of the sample is held by the ten biggest clonotypes.

CDR1 and CDR2, per the germline V gene, are SGHVS and FNYEAQ. The CDR3 runs 12 amino acids, cysteine and phenylalanine included. Solely the CDR3 DNA is kept, with 36 bases framed from the first base. V gives up 5 bases and J gives up 9 bases, and the segment between their germline ends measures 11 bases. Sample: PBMCs or a T cell subset sorted from them (not recorded which). The clonotype was recovered from an adult woman who had mild COVID-19 (a few samples of this study predate the infection). The sample titles of this study are shuffled in the database, so cell type and time point are left out; the donor was told from shared clones. The V and J genes are TRBV7-6 and TRBJ1-5, and the D gene may be TRBD1, 5 bases matching. In nucleotide form, the sequence is TGTGCCAGCAGCCCACGAACAGGGCCCCAGCATTTT. This sequence encodes CASSPRTGPQHF.